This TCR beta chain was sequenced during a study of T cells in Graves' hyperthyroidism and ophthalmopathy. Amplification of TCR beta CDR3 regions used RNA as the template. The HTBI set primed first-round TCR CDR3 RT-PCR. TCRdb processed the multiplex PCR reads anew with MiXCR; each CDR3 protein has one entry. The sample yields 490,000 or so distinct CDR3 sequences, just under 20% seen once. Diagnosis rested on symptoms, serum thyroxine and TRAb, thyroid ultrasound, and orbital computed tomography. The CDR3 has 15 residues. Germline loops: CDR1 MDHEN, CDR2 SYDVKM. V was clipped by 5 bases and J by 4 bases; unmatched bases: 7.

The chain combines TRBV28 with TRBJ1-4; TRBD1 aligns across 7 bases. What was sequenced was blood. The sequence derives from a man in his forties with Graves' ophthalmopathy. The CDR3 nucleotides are TGTGCCAGCAGTGCACCGGGACAGAGTAATGAAAAACTGTTTTTT. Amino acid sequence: CASSAPGQSNEKLFF.